This entry lists 14 T cell receptor beta chains sequenced from one sample in a study of T cell responses to AZD1222 COVID-19 vaccine. Assay used: immunoSEQ multiplex PCR; TCRdb lists only in-frame clones, some missing. In the table there are fewer than 150,000 clones, roughly 90% of which are singletons. The sequenced sample was peripheral blood, obtained on day 0 of AZD1222 vaccination. These receptors were taken from an adult in good health.

The chain carries TRBV12-5 and TRBJ2-1; a weak D match, TRBD2 (6 bases). Germline loops: CDR1 LGHNT, CDR2 FRNRAP. Trimming removed 5 bases at V and 8 bases at J, with 16 bases between. The CDR3 contains 14 residues. This chain's CDR3 is CASGLGGGPHEQFF. The CDR3 DNA reads as TGTGCTAGTGGTCTGGGCGGAGGGCCCCATGAGCAGTTCTTC.

In this sample, this clone turned up once. The rearrangement joins TRBV30 to TRBJ2-2; D uncertain. V lost 5 bases, J lost 5 bases, and 12 bases lay in between. CDR1 GTSNPN and CDR2 SVGIG come from the germline V gene (reference sequence). The CDR3 spans 13 residues. The CDR3 DNA is TGTGCCTGGGACGACTTTGGAACCGGGGAGCTGTTTTTT. It specifies CAWDDFGTGELFF.

This rearrangement joins TRBV19 to TRBJ1-5; 9 nucleotides line up with TRBD1. The germline V gene encodes CDR1 LNHDA and CDR2 SQIVND (reference sequence). V lost 1 base and J lost 5; bases outside the gene matches: 6. The CDR3 spans 16 residues. The CDR3 DNA is TGTGCCAGTAGTATAGTTGGACAGGGGTCTTATCAGCCCCAGCATTTT. Its protein product is CASSIVGQGSYQPQHF.

The V call is TRBV19, the J call TRBJ2-1; D is undetermined. This CDR3 has 13 residues. Per germline, CDR1 LNHDA and CDR2 SQIVND (reference sequence). The germline V and J ends were trimmed by 7 bases and 3 bases, with 10 bases remaining between them. CDR3 sequence reads: CASTGPNYNEQFF. The CDR3 coding sequence is TGTGCCAGTACCGGGCCGAACTACAATGAGCAGTTCTTC.

This sequence joins TRBV2 and TRBJ2-3, with 13 bases that match TRBD2. Germline CDR1 is SNHLY and CDR2 is FYNNEI. There are 14 residues in the CDR3. The V segment lost 6 bases and the J segment 4 bases; nucleotides outside the gene matches: 1. This CDR3 reads CASRLAGGPDTQYF. The CDR3 DNA is TGTGCCAGCAGACTAGCGGGAGGGCCAGATACGCAGTATTTT.

The rearrangement joins TRBV30 to TRBJ2-3; D remains unclear. CDR3 length equals 13 residues. Germline CDR1 reads GTSNPN; CDR2 reads SVGIG (reference sequence). The V and J ends lost 1 base and 4 bases respectively, with 9 bases between them. CDR3 sequence: CAWSAHTADTQYF. CDR3 sequence (DNA): TGTGCCTGGAGTGCGCATACGGCAGATACGCAGTATTTT.

This chain joins TRBV5-1 and TRBJ2-1; possible D gene TRBD2, 6 bases. The CDR3 loop spans 12 amino acids. Germline values: CDR1 SGHRS, CDR2 YFSETQ. V gave up 3 bases and J gave up 9 bases, with 10 bases separating them. The chain's CDR3 is CASSSPGGEQFF. In DNA, the CDR3 is TGCGCCAGCAGCTCCCCCGGGGGTGAGCAGTTCTTC.

The chain combines TRBV7-2 with TRBJ2-1, with D unclear. The CDR3 contains 12 residues. Trimming removed 7 bases from V and 8 bases from J, with 12 bases in between. Germline V lookup: CDR1 SGHTA, CDR2 FQGNSA. CDR3 in DNA: TGTGCCAGCACTCGCCTACCGGATGAGCAGTTCTTC. This encodes CASTRLPDEQFF.

V is TRBV29-1 and J is TRBJ2-7, with unresolved D. Trimming shortened V by 1 base and J by 3 bases, and 10 bases separated the two germline ends. This CDR3 region has 13 residues. Germline loops: CDR1 SQVTM, CDR2 ANQGSEA. The CDR3 DNA reads TGCAGCGTTGAAGGGGGTTCCCACTACGAGCAGTACTTC. It encodes CSVEGGSHYEQYF.

In this sample, this clone turned up once. This sequence joins TRBV20-1 and TRBJ1-2; D is unclear. The V end lost 2 bases, the J end lost 9 bases, and 10 bases lay between the germline ends. Germline CDR1 reads DFQATT; CDR2 reads SNEGSKA (reference sequence). The CDR3 runs to 11 residues. In DNA, the CDR3 is TGCAGTGCTAGAATCCAGACGCGCTACACCTTC. This sequence encodes CSARIQTRYTF.

The V and J genes are TRBV11-2 and TRBJ2-5; TRBD2 agrees at 8 bases. Germline trimming cut 1 base from V and 5 bases from J; bases unmatched to any gene: 9. Per germline, CDR1 SGHAT and CDR2 FQNNGV. The CDR3 is 16 residues long. This CDR3 is CASSLGELAGFETQYF. CDR3 coding DNA: TGTGCCAGCAGCTTAGGGGAGCTAGCGGGCTTTGAGACCCAGTACTTC.

Here the CDR3 DNA reads TGCGCCAGCAGCCACTCCTCTGGATACGAGCAGTACTTC. Protein sequence: CASSHSSGYEQYF. The rearrangement links TRBV5-1 to TRBJ2-7; D remains unclear. CDR3 length: 13 residues. Germline V lookup: CDR1 SGHRS, CDR2 YFSETQ. The ends were cut back, 4 bases at V and 4 bases at J, with 12 bases in the middle.

The chain carries TRBV5-1 and TRBJ2-7, with D perhaps TRBD2 (6 bases). CDR1 and CDR2 (germline): SGHRS, YFSETQ. CDR3 size: 13 residues. The germline V and J ends were trimmed by 7 bases and 5 bases, with 16 bases remaining between them. This CDR3 is CASGSPGENEQYF. CDR3 DNA: TGCGCCAGCGGGTCCCCGGGGGAGAACGAGCAGTACTTC.

The chain joins TRBV28 to TRBJ2-5; D is uncertain. The germline V gene has CDR1 MDHEN and CDR2 SYDVKM. This CDR3 has 12 residues. Trimming left V 5 bases short and J 3 bases short, with 7 bases between. The CDR3 DNA reads TGTGCCAGCAGTCCACCCAAAGAGACCCAGTACTTC. Its protein is CASSPPKETQYF.